The T cell receptor (beta chain) under discussion was sequenced for a study of cytomegalovirus exposure and HLA in healthy donors. As for the study in general: The same platform was used for the 110 or so validation repertoires as for the roughly 730 first-cohort repertoires, as reported in a later analysis.

Assay used: immunoSEQ multiplex PCR; TCRdb lists only in-frame clones, some missing. The table shows about 190,000 clones, with roughly 84% occurring only once. Overall study findings and caveats: The study labeled 150 to 200 TCR beta chains cytomegalovirus-associated.

Separation from the roughly 670-subject first cohort characterized the approximately 130-subject validation cohort, to which the donors belonged. A word on this clone: No antigen is known for it.

The ends were cut back, 5 bases at V and 4 bases at J, with 6 bases in the middle. Germline CDR1 and CDR2: MNHEY and SMNVEV (reference sequence). This CDR3 is built from 11 residues. The chain links TRBV27 to TRBJ2-7; perhaps TRBD1 as D (5 bases). Source material: PBMCs. The sequence was obtained from a young man in good health and CMV-seropositive. This CDR3 is CASSQGYEQYF. As DNA, the CDR3 is TGTGCCAGCAGTCAGGGATACGAGCAGTACTTC.